These T cell receptor beta chains were read from a single sample in a study of monozygotic twins with inflammatory bowel disease. With the 5' RACE reads reprocessed, TCRdb shows one record per CDR3 protein and no DNA. This sample's table reports approximately 400,000 distinct CDR3 sequences. Sequenced sample: blood. These receptor sequences come from a human donor with ulcerative colitis or Crohn's disease, or a healthy co-twin of an affected twin (not recorded which). Each CDR3 is given with its conserved first and last residue. The order of the fields is V gene, J gene, CDR3 protein.

v_call: TRBV7-9
j_call: TRBJ2-2
cdr3_aa: CASSPGQDTGELFF

v_call: TRBV20-1
j_call: TRBJ2-7
cdr3_aa: CSANRDGASYEQYF

v_call: TRBV3-1
j_call: TRBJ2-1
cdr3_aa: CASSPGPLDEQFF

v_call: TRBV28
j_call: TRBJ2-3
cdr3_aa: CASSSPGGQLTDTQYF

v_call: TRBV6-1
j_call: TRBJ2-2
cdr3_aa: CASSSPGRGENTGELFF

v_call: TRBV20-1
j_call: TRBJ2-1
cdr3_aa: CSARDLGDGGHYNEQFF

v_call: TRBV11-2
j_call: TRBJ2-7
cdr3_aa: CASSLGGLAGLDEQYF

v_call: TRBV18
j_call: TRBJ1-1
cdr3_aa: CASSPYTEAFF

v_call: TRBV7-3
j_call: TRBJ2-1
cdr3_aa: CASSLTSRGTEQFF

v_call: TRBV5-1
j_call: TRBJ2-5
cdr3_aa: CASRLRVQETQYF

v_call: TRBV3-1
j_call: TRBJ2-7
cdr3_aa: CASSHRSPSYEQYF

v_call: TRBV6-1
j_call: TRBJ2-7
cdr3_aa: CASSEFRDTRWEQYF

v_call: TRBV5-4
j_call: TRBJ2-7
cdr3_aa: CASSQWTSNDEQYF

v_call: TRBV20-1
j_call: TRBJ2-3
cdr3_aa: CSASYAGGPSYADTQYF

v_call: TRBV20-1
j_call: TRBJ2-3
cdr3_aa: CSARTYSTDTQYF

v_call: TRBV10-3
j_call: TRBJ2-3
cdr3_aa: CATTGREDHVSTHTDTQYF

v_call: TRBV12-3/TRBV12-4
j_call: TRBJ1-5
cdr3_aa: CASSFGQVNQPQHF

v_call: TRBV15
j_call: TRBJ2-3
cdr3_aa: CATSRGRDYLDTQYF

v_call: TRBV21-1
j_call: TRBJ1-5
cdr3_aa: CASSEKTGTGNQPQHF

v_call: TRBV12-3/TRBV12-4
j_call: TRBJ2-3
cdr3_aa: CASRRLGLAGDTQYF

v_call: TRBV7-9
j_call: TRBJ1-2
cdr3_aa: CASTPGGFNGYTF

v_call: TRBV6-2/TRBV6-3
j_call: TRBJ1-1
cdr3_aa: CASSLLPRPQIMNTEAFF

v_call: TRBV9
j_call: TRBJ2-1
cdr3_aa: CASSVQSGSGYNEQFF

v_call: TRBV20-1
j_call: TRBJ2-7
cdr3_aa: CSARPGAGLRLNEQYF

v_call: TRBV3-1
j_call: TRBJ1-2
cdr3_aa: CASSLTGVLSVGYTF

v_call: TRBV12-3/TRBV12-4
j_call: TRBJ2-1
cdr3_aa: CASRPTSGGYNEQFF

v_call: TRBV7-9
j_call: TRBJ2-7
cdr3_aa: CASSQQGGRTYEQYF

v_call: TRBV29-1
j_call: TRBJ2-3
cdr3_aa: CSESQGLVAGAEDTQYF